This paragraph reports one T cell receptor (beta chain). Antigen unknown. This CDR3 is 18 amino acids long. The germline V gene has CDR1 LGHNA and CDR2 YNFKEQ. The V segment lost 2 bases and the J segment 10 bases; nucleotides outside the gene matches: 20. The PCR ran on 60 Vbeta and 13 Jbeta primers. The protocol was immunoSEQ multiplex PCR, while the TCRdb copy is restricted to in-frame clones and leaves out a portion. The sample has fewer than 150,000 clones; roughly 75% are singletons. The source of the sample is a study of cytomegalovirus exposure and HLA in healthy donors. Study-wide findings and caveats: Confirmation was obtained in vitro that a few CMV-associated chains are specific for CMV antigens. Both high specificity and high sensitivity reportedly marked the classifier's diagnosis of cytomegalovirus status. One variant, a missense change in DCLRE1C, was linked in a later analysis to TCR beta V- and J-gene trimming. Compared with the roughly 730-donor mean, an Asian-associated ancestry cluster reportedly had fewer N-insertions, according to a later analysis.

The TCR originated in a man aged 40-50 years in good health and CMV-seropositive. The chain links TRBV4-2 to TRBJ1-1; the match to TRBD1 covers 9 bases. Sequences were obtained from PBMCs. The CDR3 bases are TGTGCCAGCAGCCAACCAGGGACAGGGAGTTGGGCTAATATGGGAGCTTTCTTT. It yields the protein CASSQPGTGSWANMGAFF.